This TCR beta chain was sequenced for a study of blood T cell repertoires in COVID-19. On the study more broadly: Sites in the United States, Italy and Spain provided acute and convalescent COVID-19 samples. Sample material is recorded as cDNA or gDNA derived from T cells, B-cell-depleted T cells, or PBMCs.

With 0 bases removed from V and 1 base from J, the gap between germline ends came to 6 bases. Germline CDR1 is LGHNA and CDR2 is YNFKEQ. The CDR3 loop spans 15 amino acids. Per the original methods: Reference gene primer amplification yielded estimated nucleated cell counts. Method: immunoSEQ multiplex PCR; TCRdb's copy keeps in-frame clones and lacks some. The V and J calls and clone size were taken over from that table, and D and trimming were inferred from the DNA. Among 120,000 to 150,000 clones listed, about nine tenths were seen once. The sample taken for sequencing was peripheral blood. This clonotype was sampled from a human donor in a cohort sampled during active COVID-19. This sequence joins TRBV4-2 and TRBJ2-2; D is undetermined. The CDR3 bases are TGTGCCAGCAGCCAAGAAAGGAGGAACACCGGGGAGCTGTTTTTT. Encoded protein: CASSQERRNTGELFF.